This note documents a single TCR beta chain sequence. Its target is not known. This record belongs to a study of shared clonotypes between healthy human individuals. Findings and limits, study-wide: Clonotypes shared by all four donors outscored non-shared clonotypes in generation probability. Clonotype sharing across donors was expected to vary with sequencing depth.

The authors' processing: ImmunoSEQ junction-only sequences lacked quality scores, so their filtering differed. Assay: immunoSEQ multiplex PCR; the TCRdb copy retains only in-frame clones and omits some. V, J and clone size reflect that table, while D and trimming were determined from the DNA. The sample includes over a million clones, around 97% seen only once; the top ten take about 1%. Germline assignment: CDR1 SGHAT and CDR2 FQNNGV. The CDR3 is 14 amino acids. Trimming took 3 bases from V and 4 from J, leaving 13 bases between them. A split of CD4+ cells into CD45RA+ naive and CD45RA-negative memory subsets was performed.

This receptor was obtained from a man in his thirties or forties in good health. Sequencing was carried out using naive CD4+ T cells sorted from blood. Subset given: CD45RA+ positively selected. The V gene is TRBV11-2, the J gene TRBJ2-7, with D uncertain. CDR3 coding DNA: TGTGCCAGCAGCTTGGCGGCATCTAATTACGAGCAGTACTTC. Amino acids: CASSLAASNYEQYF.